These 27 T cell receptor beta chains originate from one sample sequenced in a study of regulatory T cells in long-lasting Graves disease (dated by TCRdb to the early 2020s). The time point label corresponds to: newly diagnosed GD, antithyroid drugs for less than 3 months. For both TCR sequencing and RNA sequencing, RNA was extracted from PBMCs in TRIzol. Library preparation employed multiplex PCR. The sequencer was an Illumina HiSeq 4000. iRepertoire HTBI primers and Arm-PCR amplification of CDR3 regions were used to construct TCR beta libraries. TCRdb reprocessed the public reads (quality trimming at Q25 with fastp, clone calling with MiXCR) and kept in-frame beta chains. For every CDR3 protein sequence, its rows merge into one entry that carries the most common genes and DNA. For this sample the table gives 350,000 to 500,000 distinct CDR3 sequences, of which 14% were detected only once. Around a sixth of the sample belongs to the ten largest clones.

This sample was shared with a second study, whose subject was T cells in Graves' hyperthyroidism and ophthalmopathy.

The source material was peripheral blood mononuclear cells (PBMCs), sampled at new diagnosis, from a patient treated with antithyroid drugs. These receptors all stem from a woman in her 50s with Graves disease. Donor details come from another sample of the same person, matched by shared clones.

This clonotype was detected a few times. A much bigger clone sits one base away, suggesting this may be a read error. Here the CDR3 omits its conserved ending phenylalanine or tryptophan, so a read error is the likely source. This sequence joins TRBV27 and TRBJ1-5, with D uncertain. The CDR3 is 14 residues long. The germline V gene encodes CDR1 MNHEY and CDR2 SMNVEV (reference sequence). The germline V and J ends were trimmed by 5 bases and 0 bases, with 8 bases remaining between them. CDR3 bases: TGTGCCAGCAGTCCCCAGGATAGCAATCAGCCCCAGCATTCT. It codes for CASSPQDSNQPQHS.

The chain is built from TRBV29-1 and TRBJ2-6; possibly TRBD1 for D (6 bases). The CDR3 extends over 14 amino acids. Germline lookup yields CDR1 SQVTM and CDR2 ANQGSEA. V lost 3 bases, J lost 4 bases, and 10 bases lay in between. The CDR3 spells CSVETGTGANVLTF. The CDR3 nucleotides are TGCAGCGTTGAGACCGGGACAGGGGCCAACGTCCTGACTTTC.

Ten or more counts support this clonotype. The rearrangement links TRBV4-1 to TRBJ2-3; 8 nucleotides match TRBD1. The V gene's germline CDR1 is MGHRA and CDR2 YSYEKL. CDR3 size: 16 residues. With V trimmed by 3 bases and J by 3 bases, 8 bases remained unmatched. The CDR3 loop is CASSQRGQGWTDTQYF. CDR3 in DNA: TGCGCCAGCAGCCAGCGTGGACAGGGTTGGACAGATACGCAGTATTTT.

This clonotype appeared a few times. The chain combines TRBV29-1 with TRBJ2-1; D could derive from TRBD1 or TRBD2 (5 bases each). The germline V gene has CDR1 SQVTM and CDR2 ANQGSEA. The germline V and J ends were trimmed by 5 bases and 9 bases, with 17 bases remaining between them. CDR3 size: 13 residues. As DNA, the CDR3 is TGCAGCGTTTCCGGGACGGGCAAGGGTGAGCAGTTCTTC. As protein: CSVSGTGKGEQFF.

Many counts were recorded for this clonotype. The chain has TRBV11-2 and TRBJ1-6; maybe TRBD1 (5 bases). The CDR3 is 14 residues long. V lost 4 bases and J lost 14, with 18 bases in between. Germline CDR1 is SGHAT and CDR2 is FQNNGV. The CDR3 DNA is TGTGCCAGCAGCTCTCTCCAAGGGGTACCGGCCCTCCACTTT. It yields the protein CASSSLQGVPALHF. Filled out from reference TRBV11-2 and TRBJ1-6, the complete variable domain reads EAGVAQSPRYKIIEKRQSVAFWCNPISGHATLYWYQQILGQGPKLLIQFQNNGVVDDSQLPKDRFSAERLKGVDSTLKIQPAKLEDSAVYLCASSSLQGVPALHFGNGTRLTVT.

This clonotype was found many times. The chain has TRBV2 and TRBJ2-3; tentative D call: TRBD2 (6 bases). The CDR3 contains 15 residues. CDR1 and CDR2 (germline): SNHLY, FYNNEI. The ends were cut back, 3 bases at V and 0 bases at J, with 10 bases in the middle. The CDR3 is CASSEGLISTDTQYF. The CDR3, as DNA: TGTGCCAGCAGTGAGGGACTTATAAGCACAGATACGCAGTATTTT.

Notes on this clonotype: This may arise from a read error, as a much more abundant clone is one base away. The CDR3 here is CASSLGQGKTEAFF. The CDR3 coding sequence is TGTGCCAGCAGCCTTGGACAGGGGAAGACTGAAGCTTTCTTT. The V and J genes are TRBV3-1 and TRBJ1-1, with 9 bases matching TRBD1. Trimming cost V 4 bases and J 5 bases; bases outside gene matches: 5. The CDR3 spans 14 residues. Germline values: CDR1 LGHDT, CDR2 YNNKEL (reference sequence).

This clonotype occurred a few times. The chain carries TRBV7-9 and TRBJ1-3, with D possibly matching TRBD1 (5 bases). Germline V gene sequence: CDR1 SEHNR, CDR2 FQNEAQ (reference sequence). The length of the CDR3 is 16 residues. V shed 2 bases and J shed 4 bases, with 15 bases lying between them. CDR3: CASSLFSDSYGNTIYF. As DNA, the CDR3 is TGTGCCAGCAGCTTATTTTCCGACAGCTACGGAAACACCATATATTTT.

This clonotype was counted a few times. V is TRBV2 and J is TRBJ2-1; D possibly corresponds to TRBD1 (5 bases). In germline, CDR1 is SNHLY, CDR2 FYNNEI. V was trimmed by 10 bases and J by 10 bases, leaving 17 bases between them. This CDR3 has 12 amino acids. CDR3 nucleotide sequence: TGTGCCACCCAGGGCGTCTCCTACGAGCAGTTCTTC. Amino acid sequence: CATQGVSYEQFF.

Ten or more counts support this clonotype. The chain joins TRBV28 to TRBJ2-1; 10 bases match TRBD2. Trimming removed 2 bases from V and 8 bases from J; junction bases left unmatched: 6. The CDR3 is 15 amino acids. Germline lookup yields CDR1 MDHEN and CDR2 SYDVKM. The CDR3 is CASSLRMLAGDEQFF. The CDR3 region has the DNA TGTGCCAGCAGTTTAAGGATGCTAGCGGGAGATGAGCAGTTCTTC. Using reference TRBV28 and TRBJ2-1 for the parts outside the CDR3, the full variable domain is DVKVTQSSRYLVKRTGEKVFLECVQDMDHENMFWYRQDPGLGLRLIYFSYDVKMKEKGDIPEGYSVSREKKERFSLILESASTNQTSMYLCASSLRMLAGDEQFFGPGTRLTVL.

There are a few counts of this clonotype. The rearrangement links TRBV20-1 to TRBJ2-7; no clear D gene. Germline CDR1 is DFQATT and CDR2 is SNEGSKA (reference sequence). The CDR3 has 16 residues. Trimming took 1 base from V and 2 from J, leaving 18 bases between them. As DNA, the CDR3 is TGCAGTGCTAGAGGGGCTCGGGTGGGGTCCCCCTACGAGCAGTACTTC. Protein product: CSARGARVGSPYEQYF.

This clonotype was counted many times. In DNA form, the CDR3 reads TGTGCCATCAGTGGGAGGGTCCAGGGCAATGAGCAGTTCTTC. Protein product: CAISGRVQGNEQFF. The V call is TRBV10-3, the J call TRBJ2-1, with a possible D match to TRBD2 (6 bases). The V gene's germline CDR1 is ENHRY and CDR2 SYGVKD. This CDR3 is built from 14 residues. V gave up 4 bases and J gave up 6 bases, with 13 bases separating them.

The chain employs TRBV3-1 and TRBJ2-2, with unresolved D. V dropped 8 bases and J dropped 3 bases, with 10 bases sitting between them. Germline V gene lookup returns CDR1 LGHDT and CDR2 YNNKEL (reference sequence). This CDR3 region has 13 residues. CDR3 residues: CASELGHTGELFF. The CDR3 DNA is TGTGCCAGCGAGTTAGGGCACACCGGGGAGCTGTTTTTT.

V gene TRBV3-1 combines with J gene TRBJ2-7, with 8 bases matching TRBD2. Germline CDR1 is LGHDT and CDR2 is YNNKEL (reference sequence). V lost 6 bases to trimming and J lost 0 bases; unmatched junction nucleotides: 10. The CDR3 runs 16 residues. The CDR3 sequence: CASRDGLAGPSYEQYF. CDR3 DNA: TGTGCCAGCAGGGATGGGCTAGCGGGCCCCTCCTACGAGCAGTACTTC.

In its sample, this clonotype was seen many times. This CDR3 is CASSPTGTAEPQHF. The CDR3 region has the DNA TGTGCCAGCAGTCCCACAGGGACGGCGGAGCCCCAGCATTTT. The chain employs TRBV27 and TRBJ1-5, with D possibly matching TRBD1 (6 bases). Germline CDR1 and CDR2: MNHEY and SMNVEV (reference sequence). The CDR3 covers 14 residues. The V gene lost 5 bases and the J gene lost 8 bases, with 16 bases spanning the gap.

The genes are TRBV18 and TRBJ1-6; 7 bases line up with TRBD1. Germline V CDR1 and CDR2: KGHSH, LQKENI. V shed 8 bases, J shed 8 bases, and the junction held 6 bases outside the gene matches. The CDR3 is 13 residues long. CDR3 amino acids: CASATGRDSPLHF. CDR3 in DNA: TGTGCCAGCGCGACAGGGAGGGATTCACCCCTCCACTTT.

This chain uses TRBV20-1 with TRBJ2-1; TRBD2 agrees at 10 bases. CDR1 is DFQATT, CDR2 SNEGSKA, per germline (reference sequence). The CDR3 is 14 amino acids. V lost 6 bases, J lost 8 bases, and 10 bases stayed unmatched. The DNA of the CDR3 is TGCAGTGCCCGACCTAGCGGGAGTATTTATGAGCAGTTCTTC. Encoded protein: CSARPSGSIYEQFF.

The chain employs TRBV10-3 and TRBJ1-3, with D hard to call. Trimming stripped 0 bases from V and 2 bases from J, with 17 bases between. The germline gives CDR1 ENHRY, CDR2 SYGVKD. The CDR3 sequence is 18 residues long. The CDR3 here is CAISESGSSAGTGNTIYF. For the CDR3, the DNA is TGTGCCATCAGTGAGTCGGGCTCCTCTGCGGGCACTGGAAACACCATATATTTT.

This sequence joins TRBV27 and TRBJ2-7; D not certain. Trimming left V 5 bases short and J 4 bases short, with 15 bases between. The CDR3 contains 14 residues. Germline CDR1 is MNHEY and CDR2 is SMNVEV (reference sequence). CDR3 nucleotide sequence: TGTGCCAGCAGTAACCTCAGACCACCTTACGAGCAGTACTTC. This gives the protein CASSNLRPPYEQYF.

The table lists this clonotype with many counts. The chain has TRBV5-1 and TRBJ2-3, with TRBD2 matching 13 bases. Germline trimming cut 0 bases from V and 1 base from J; bases unmatched to any gene: 8. The CDR3 loop spans 19 amino acids. CDR1 and CDR2 (germline): SGHRS, YFSETQ. CDR3 amino acids: CASSLGTSGRGYGTDTQYF. Here the CDR3 DNA reads TGCGCCAGCAGCTTGGGGACTAGCGGGAGAGGCTACGGCACAGATACGCAGTATTTT.

Only a few counts were recorded for this clonotype. V gene TRBV5-5 combines with J gene TRBJ1-4; no reliable D call. The CDR3 consists of 15 residues. Trimming removed 6 bases at V and 0 bases at J, with 12 bases between. CDR1 is SGHKS and CDR2 is YYEKEE in the germline V gene (reference sequence). As DNA, the CDR3 is TGTGCCAGCACCTCTCGGACGTCAACTAATGAAAAACTGTTTTTT. This translates into CASTSRTSTNEKLFF. The full variable domain, its missing parts supplied by reference TRBV5-5 and TRBJ1-4, is DAGVTQSPTHLIKTRGQQVTLRCSPISGHKSVSWYQQVLGQGPQFIFQYYEKEERGRGNFPDRFSARQFPNYSSELNVNALLLGDSALYLCASTSRTSTNEKLFFGSGTQLSVL.

This clonotype occurred a few times. V usage is TRBV27 and J usage is TRBJ2-7, with TRBD2 identical over 7 bases. Germline loops: CDR1 MNHEY, CDR2 SMNVEV (reference sequence). The junction had 5 bases not matched to a gene; V was cut back by 1 base and J by 2 bases. This CDR3 is 15 amino acids long. The CDR3 DNA sequence: TGTGCCAGCAGTTTATTCGCGGGAGCCACCTACGAGCAGTACTTC. This sequence encodes CASSLFAGATYEQYF.

This clonotype occurred many times. The V and J genes are TRBV7-9 and TRBJ2-5; tentative D call: TRBD1 (6 bases). The CDR3 has 14 residues. CDR1 is SEHNR, CDR2 FQNEAQ, per germline (reference sequence). V was pared by 6 bases and J by 0 bases, with 11 bases between. The CDR3 loop reads CASSIQGYQETQYF. The CDR3 DNA is TGTGCCAGCAGTATACAGGGTTACCAAGAGACCCAGTACTTC.

This chain uses TRBV7-6 with TRBJ2-3; a weak D match, TRBD1 (6 bases). V lost 2 bases, J lost 3 bases, and 12 bases lay in between. CDR1 and CDR2 (germline): SGHVS, FNYEAQ. This CDR3 region has 15 residues. As DNA, the CDR3 is TGTGCCAGCAGCTTATATGGCAGGGGAACAGATACGCAGTATTTT. This codes for CASSLYGRGTDTQYF.

This clonotype was counted a few times. The J gene is TRBJ2-5, the V gene TRBV5-1; 8 nucleotides line up with TRBD2. CDR1 and CDR2 (germline): SGHRS, YFSETQ. The CDR3 consists of 17 residues. The J segment lost 5 bases and the V segment lost 0 bases, leaving 12 bases of the junction unmatched. Here the CDR3 DNA reads TGCGCCAGCAGCTTGGGGACTAGCTTCGACCCAAGTGAGACCCAGTACTTC. This codes for CASSLGTSFDPSETQYF.

In this sample, this clonotype turned up many times. The V and J genes are TRBV20-1 and TRBJ2-1; D remains ambiguous. V was trimmed by 0 bases and J by 13 bases, leaving 13 bases between them. Germline lookup yields CDR1 DFQATT and CDR2 SNEGSKA (reference sequence). CDR3 length: 12 residues. The CDR3 DNA is TGCAGTGCTAGAGATCATCCGCATCCCCAGTTCTTC. Its protein product is CSARDHPHPQFF.

This clonotype has just a few counts. This chain joins TRBV14 and TRBJ2-5; no clear D. Germline loops: CDR1 SGHDN, CDR2 FVKESK. V was shortened by 1 base and J by 2 bases, with 8 bases between the two germline ends. This CDR3 contains 14 residues. CDR3 in amino acids: CASSQAPSQETQYF. The CDR3, as DNA: TGTGCCAGCAGCCAAGCACCGTCACAAGAGACCCAGTACTTC.